In this sample, the clone carrying this T cell receptor (beta chain) turned up once. This entry is derived from a study of blood T cell repertoires in COVID-19. Study as a whole: Samples of COVID-19 (acute and convalescent) were obtained from the United States, Italy and Spain. In each case, the material was cDNA or gDNA derived from T cells, B-cell-depleted T cells, or PBMCs.

Germline V gives CDR1 MGHRA, CDR2 YSYEKL. V was trimmed by 0 bases and J by 5 bases, leaving 15 bases between them. CDR3 size: 16 residues. Original methodology: Estimation of nucleated cell counts relied on the amplification of reference gene primers. Repertoires were generated with immunoSEQ multiplex PCR, while TCRdb's copy carries only in-frame clones and drops some. The V and J calls and clone size were taken over from that table, and D and trimming were inferred from the DNA. Here the sample spans some 120,000 clones, approximately 87% being singletons. The sample taken for sequencing was peripheral blood. The TCR originated in a man aged 55 to 69 with acute or convalescent COVID-19. The V gene is TRBV4-1, the J gene TRBJ2-3, with D possibly matching TRBD2 (5 bases). CDR3 in amino acids: CASSQDPETKEDTQYF. The CDR3 region has the DNA TGCGCCAGCAGCCAAGATCCAGAGACTAAAGAAGATACGCAGTATTTT.